The 20 T cell receptor beta chains below all came from one sample that was sequenced in a study of beta chain features in type 1 diabetes. The isolated RNA, all of it, was reverse transcribed, so expressed TCRB transcripts were what got sequenced. Repertoires were generated with immunoSEQ multiplex PCR, while TCRdb's copy carries only in-frame clones and drops some. This sample has 350,000 to 400,000 clones, with approximately 16% found just once. Sequenced material: naive CD4+ T cells from blood. Every receptor here comes from a woman in her late teens or twenties in good health.

This clone turned up a few times. V usage is TRBV29-1 and J usage is TRBJ1-1; D not certain. Per germline, CDR1 SQVTM and CDR2 ANQGSEA. Trimming cost V 7 bases and J 2 bases, with 14 bases left between them. This CDR3 is built from 13 residues. CDR3 protein: CSGIKTGNTEAFF. For the CDR3, the DNA is TGCAGCGGGATTAAGACGGGAAACACTGAAGCTTTCTTT.

A few counts support this clone. The V gene is TRBV4-3, the J gene TRBJ1-2; D unresolved. The germline V and J ends were trimmed by 4 bases and 4 bases, with 13 bases remaining between them. The CDR3 has 14 amino acids. CDR1 is LGHNA, CDR2 YSLEER, per germline. This CDR3 is CASSPGSGLYGYTF. The CDR3 bases are TGCGCCAGCAGCCCTGGGTCGGGTCTCTATGGCTACACCTTC.

This chain joins TRBV9 and TRBJ2-3; TRBD2 might be the D (6 bases). The CDR3 is made up of 14 amino acids. The V gene lost 3 bases and the J gene lost 3 bases, with 11 bases spanning the gap. Germline V gene sequence: CDR1 SGDLS, CDR2 YYNGEE. CDR3 DNA sequence: TGTGCCAGCAGCGCCGGAGGGCGGACAGATACGCAGTATTTT. Encoded protein: CASSAGGRTDTQYF. The full variable domain, with the rest looked up from reference TRBV9 and TRBJ2-3, is DSGVTQTPKHLITATGQRVTLRCSPRSGDLSVYWYQQSLDQGLQFLIQYYNGEERAKGNILERFSAQQFPDLHSELNLSSLELGDSALYFCASSAGGRTDTQYFGPGTRLTVL.

This clone was observed a few times. The genes are TRBV28 and TRBJ2-2; D is unresolved. The CDR3 contains 15 residues. Trimming removed 6 bases at V and 1 base at J, with 12 bases between. The germline V gene has CDR1 MDHEN and CDR2 SYDVKM. CDR3 residues: CASSPWLKNTGELFF. Written as DNA, the CDR3 is TGTGCCAGCAGCCCATGGCTGAAGAACACCGGGGAGCTGTTTTTT.

This clone was seen only a few times. The rearrangement joins TRBV29-1 to TRBJ2-3; TRBD2 matches 12 bases. The length of the CDR3 is 14 residues. The V segment lost 7 bases and the J segment 2 bases; nucleotides outside the gene matches: 4. The V gene's germline CDR1 is SQVTM and CDR2 ANQGSEA. The CDR3 sequence: CSGRTSGITDTQYF. For the CDR3, the DNA is TGCAGCGGCAGGACTAGCGGGATCACAGATACGCAGTATTTT.

This chain's CDR3 is CASRRMLADVLNEQFF. CDR3 DNA sequence: TGTGCCAGCAGACGAATGCTAGCGGACGTATTAAATGAGCAGTTCTTC. The rearrangement uses TRBV27 and TRBJ2-1, with 7 bases that match TRBD2. With 6 bases clipped from V and 7 bases from J, the junction kept 15 bases outside the gene matches. In germline, CDR1 is MNHEY, CDR2 SMNVEV (reference sequence). There are 16 residues in the CDR3.

This chain links TRBV6-5 with TRBJ2-7; D is possibly TRBD2 (6 bases). Trimming shortened V by 6 bases and J by 0 bases, and 12 bases separated the two germline ends. Germline assignment: CDR1 MNHEY and CDR2 SVGAGI. This CDR3 spans 14 amino acids. The CDR3 DNA reads TGTGCCAGCAGCCCAGCGGGCAGCTCCTACGAGCAGTACTTC. Protein sequence: CASSPAGSSYEQYF.

The rearrangement uses TRBV29-1 and TRBJ2-1; D unclear. Germline-derived CDR1 and CDR2 are SQVTM and ANQGSEA. Trimming removed 5 bases at V and 4 bases at J, with 15 bases between. The CDR3 totals 14 residues. The CDR3 sequence: CSVRFGDPYNEQFF. The CDR3 coding sequence is TGCAGCGTTCGGTTCGGAGATCCATACAATGAGCAGTTCTTC.

V is TRBV4-2 and J is TRBJ1-1; 10 nucleotides match TRBD1. The CDR3 is 12 residues long. Per the germline V gene, CDR1 is LGHNA and CDR2 is YNFKEQ. V lost 3 bases, J lost 14 bases, and 6 bases stayed unmatched. The DNA for the CDR3 is TGTGCCAGCAGCCATAGGACAGGGGGGACGTTCTTT. This codes for CASSHRTGGTFF.

The chain has TRBV5-1 and TRBJ2-1, with TRBD2 identical over 10 bases. J was trimmed by 0 bases and V by 3 bases; bases with no gene match: 6. The CDR3 length is 17 residues. The V gene's germline CDR1 is SGHRS and CDR2 YFSETQ. The CDR3 nucleotides are TGCGCCAGCAGCTCTAGGACTAGCGGAACCTCCTACAATGAGCAGTTCTTC. The encoded protein is CASSSRTSGTSYNEQFF. The variable domain in full, with the rest retrieved from reference TRBV5-1 and TRBJ2-1, is KAGVTQTPRYLIKTRGQQVTLSCSPISGHRSVSWYQQTPGQGLQFLFEYFSETQRNKGNFPGRFSGRQFSNSRSEMNVSTLELGDSALYLCASSSRTSGTSYNEQFFGPGTRLTVL.

This clone was counted between two and nine times. This rearrangement joins TRBV30 to TRBJ2-1; the D is unclear. Trimming took off 3 bases at V and 4 bases at J, with 10 bases between the two ends. Germline CDR1 GTSNPN, CDR2 SVGIG (reference sequence). This CDR3 contains 13 residues. This chain's CDR3 is CAWRRGRYNEQFF. CDR3 sequence (DNA): TGTGCCTGGAGGCGAGGCCGATACAATGAGCAGTTCTTC.

This chain connects TRBV28 to TRBJ2-7, with 10 bases aligning to TRBD2. V lost 4 bases and J lost 3; bases outside the gene matches: 6. The CDR3 consists of 15 residues. Germline V gene sequence: CDR1 MDHEN, CDR2 SYDVKM. The CDR3 sequence: CASSSPGLANYEQYF. The CDR3 DNA reads as TGTGCCAGCAGTTCCCCGGGACTAGCGAACTACGAGCAGTACTTC.

The gene calls are TRBV7-2 and TRBJ2-1; TRBD2 aligns across 13 bases. The J segment lost 5 bases and the V segment lost 2 bases, leaving 3 bases of the junction unmatched. Per the germline V gene, CDR1 is SGHTA and CDR2 is FQGNSA. The CDR3 loop spans 16 amino acids. CDR3 in amino acids: CASSLTSGRGHNEQFF. CDR3 bases: TGTGCCAGCAGCTTAACTAGCGGGAGGGGGCACAATGAGCAGTTCTTC.

This clone was counted between two and nine times. This sequence joins TRBV29-1 and TRBJ1-1, with no clear D. V lost 6 bases and J lost 7, with 12 bases in between. CDR3 length: 11 amino acids. The V gene's germline CDR1 is SQVTM and CDR2 ANQGSEA. The CDR3 sequence: CSVRPGIEAFF. CDR3 in DNA: TGCAGCGTGAGACCCGGGATTGAAGCTTTCTTT. Full variable domain (remainder filled in from reference TRBV29-1 and TRBJ1-1): SAVISQKPSRDICQRGTSLTIQCQVDSQVTMMFWYRQQPGQSLTLIATANQGSEATYESGFVIDKFPISRPNLTFSTLTVSNMSPEDSSIYLCSVRPGIEAFFGQGTRLTVV.

This clone was detected a few times. CDR3 sequence (DNA): TGTGCCAGCAGAAGGGACAGGGAAACCAATGAGCAGTTCTTC. It translates to CASRRDRETNEQFF. The chain links TRBV27 to TRBJ2-1; 9 positions agree with TRBD1. Germline V gene sequence: CDR1 MNHEY, CDR2 SMNVEV (reference sequence). V shed 6 bases and J 6 bases; nucleotides not matched to a gene: 6. There are 14 residues in the CDR3.

This clone occurred a few times. The rearrangement joins TRBV18 to TRBJ1-1; TRBD1 aligns across 10 bases. Trimming cost V 4 bases and J 0 bases; bases outside gene matches: 2. Germline CDR1 reads KGHSH; CDR2 reads LQKENI. CDR3 length: 15 residues. The chain's CDR3 is CASSLTGGLNTEAFF. Here the CDR3 DNA reads TGTGCCAGCTCACTGACAGGGGGCTTGAACACTGAAGCTTTCTTT.

For the CDR3, the DNA is TGTGCCTGGAGTTCATCCTACGAGCAGTACTTC. This encodes CAWSSSYEQYF. The chain couples TRBV30 to TRBJ2-7; D uncertain. Germline CDR1 GTSNPN, CDR2 SVGIG (reference sequence). The V end lost 2 bases, the J end lost 1 base, and 3 bases lay between the germline ends. This CDR3 spans 11 amino acids.

In this sample, this clone turned up once. The J gene is TRBJ2-3, the V gene TRBV2; D might be TRBD1 (6 bases). CDR3 length: 14 amino acids. V dropped 11 bases and J dropped 4 bases, with 19 bases sitting between them. The germline V gene has CDR1 SNHLY and CDR2 FYNNEI. DNA of the CDR3: TGTGCCGGAAAGCCGGGACACCAGGCAGATACGCAGTATTTT. Its translation: CAGKPGHQADTQYF.

Concerning this clone itself: Compared with germline, one end of the junction differs, possibly owing to a read error. This sequence joins TRBV30 and TRBJ2-2, with 11 bases lining up with TRBD2. CDR1 and CDR2 (germline): GTSNPN, SVGIG (reference sequence). This CDR3 contains 14 residues. CDR3 region: CARRLAGNTGELFF. CDR3 nucleotide sequence: TGTGCCCGGAGACTAGCGGGAAATACCGGGGAGCTGTTTTTT.

The chain couples TRBV29-1 to TRBJ2-7; tentative D call: TRBD1 (6 bases). The germline gives CDR1 SQVTM, CDR2 ANQGSEA. The V and J ends lost 8 bases and 1 base respectively, with 18 bases between them. The CDR3 runs 14 residues. The CDR3 region has the DNA TGCAGCATCCGGGGCAGGGGAGAATCCTACGAGCAGTACTTC. Its translation: CSIRGRGESYEQYF.